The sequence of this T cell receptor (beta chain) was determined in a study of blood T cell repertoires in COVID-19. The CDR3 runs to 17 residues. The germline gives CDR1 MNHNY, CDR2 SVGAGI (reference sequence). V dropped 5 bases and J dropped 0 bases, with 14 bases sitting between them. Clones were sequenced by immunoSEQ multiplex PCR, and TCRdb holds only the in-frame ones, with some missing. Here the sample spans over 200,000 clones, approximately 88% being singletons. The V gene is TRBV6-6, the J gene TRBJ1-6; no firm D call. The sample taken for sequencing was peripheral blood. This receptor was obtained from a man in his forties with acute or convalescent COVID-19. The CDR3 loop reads CASSLLGGSSYNSPLHF. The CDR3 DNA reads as TGTGCCAGCAGTCTTTTAGGTGGGAGCTCCTATAATTCACCCCTCCACTTT.